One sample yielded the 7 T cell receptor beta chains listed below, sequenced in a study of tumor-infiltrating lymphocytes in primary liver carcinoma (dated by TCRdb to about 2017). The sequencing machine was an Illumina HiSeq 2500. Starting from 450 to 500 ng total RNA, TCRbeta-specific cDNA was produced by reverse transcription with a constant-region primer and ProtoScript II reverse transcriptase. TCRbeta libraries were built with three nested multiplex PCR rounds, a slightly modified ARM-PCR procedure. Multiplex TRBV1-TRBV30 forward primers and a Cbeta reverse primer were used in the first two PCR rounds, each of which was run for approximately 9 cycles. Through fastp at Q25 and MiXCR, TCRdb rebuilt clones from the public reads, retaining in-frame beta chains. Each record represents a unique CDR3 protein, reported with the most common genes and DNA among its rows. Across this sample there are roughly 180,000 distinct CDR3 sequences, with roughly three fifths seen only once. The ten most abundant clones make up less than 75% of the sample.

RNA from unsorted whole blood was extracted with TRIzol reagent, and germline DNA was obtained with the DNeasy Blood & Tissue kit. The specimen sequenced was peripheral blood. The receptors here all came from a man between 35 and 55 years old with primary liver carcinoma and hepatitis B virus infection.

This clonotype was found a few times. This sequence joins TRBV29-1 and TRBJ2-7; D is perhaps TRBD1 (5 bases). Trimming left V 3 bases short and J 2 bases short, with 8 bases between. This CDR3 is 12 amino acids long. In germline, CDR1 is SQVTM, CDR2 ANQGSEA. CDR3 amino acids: CSVEARAYEQYF. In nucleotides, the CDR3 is TGCAGCGTTGAGGCCAGGGCCTACGAGCAGTACTTC.

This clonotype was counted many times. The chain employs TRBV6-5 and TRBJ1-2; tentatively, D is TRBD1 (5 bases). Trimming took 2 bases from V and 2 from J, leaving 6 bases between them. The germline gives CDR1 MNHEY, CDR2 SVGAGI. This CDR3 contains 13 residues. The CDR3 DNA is TGTGCCAGCAGTTACGAGGGGAACTATGGCTACACCTTC. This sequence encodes CASSYEGNYGYTF.

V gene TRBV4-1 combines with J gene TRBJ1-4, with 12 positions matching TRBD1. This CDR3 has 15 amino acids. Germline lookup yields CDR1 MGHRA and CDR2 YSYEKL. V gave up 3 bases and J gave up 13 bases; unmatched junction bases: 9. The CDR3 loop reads CASSQGTGGSGGLFF. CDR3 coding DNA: TGCGCCAGCAGCCAGGGGACAGGGGGCTCGGGAGGACTGTTTTTT.

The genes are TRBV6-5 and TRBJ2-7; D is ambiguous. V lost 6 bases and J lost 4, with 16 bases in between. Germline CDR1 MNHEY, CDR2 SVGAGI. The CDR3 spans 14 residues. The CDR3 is CASSPLGIIYEQYF. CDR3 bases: TGTGCCAGCAGCCCTTTAGGGATTATTTACGAGCAGTACTTC.

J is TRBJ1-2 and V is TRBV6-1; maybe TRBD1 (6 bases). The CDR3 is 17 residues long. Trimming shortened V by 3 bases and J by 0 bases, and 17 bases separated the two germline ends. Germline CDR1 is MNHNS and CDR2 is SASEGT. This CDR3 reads CASSDTLQGHTNYGYTF. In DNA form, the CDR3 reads TGTGCCAGCAGTGACACCCTTCAGGGGCATACTAACTATGGCTACACCTTC.

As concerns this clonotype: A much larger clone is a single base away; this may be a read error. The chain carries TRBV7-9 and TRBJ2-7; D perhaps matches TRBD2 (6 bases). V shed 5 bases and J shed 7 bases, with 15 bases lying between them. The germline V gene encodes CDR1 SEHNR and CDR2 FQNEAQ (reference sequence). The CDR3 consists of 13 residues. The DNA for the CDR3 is TGTGCCAGCAGCCAGGACTATGTAGGAGAGCAGTACTTC. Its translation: CASSQDYVGEQYF.

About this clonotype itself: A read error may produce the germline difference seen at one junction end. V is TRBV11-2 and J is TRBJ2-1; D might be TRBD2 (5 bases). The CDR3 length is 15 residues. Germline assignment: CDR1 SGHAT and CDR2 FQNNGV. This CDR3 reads CANSLRGFYLDEQFF. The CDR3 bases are TGTGCCAACAGCCTTAGAGGGTTCTATTTGGATGAGCAGTTTTTC. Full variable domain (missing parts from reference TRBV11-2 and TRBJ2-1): EAGVAQSPRYKIIEKRQSVAFWCNPISGHATLYWYQQILGQGPKLLIQFQNNGVVDDSQLPKDRFSAERLKGVDSTLKIQPAKLEDSAVYLCANSLRGFYLDEQFFGPGTRLTVL.